A single sample is the source of the 20 T cell receptor beta chains below, sequenced in a study of metastatic and nonmetastatic thyroid tumors. MiXCR reprocessed the PCR reads for TCRdb. The sample lists 13,000 or so clones, 25% to 40% seen once, with around 16% in the top ten. Before thyroid surgery, none of the patients had received any treatment. The sample consisted of tumor tissue. These receptors were collected from a male donor with papillary thyroid cancer or a benign thyroid nodule (not recorded which). Some clones in this sample may be carry-over from other donors' samples.

This sequence joins TRBV30 and TRBJ2-7; 8 bases match TRBD1. The V gene end was trimmed by 1 base and the J gene end by 7 bases; junction bases not matched to a gene: 9. The CDR3 extends over 14 amino acids. Per the germline V gene, CDR1 is GTSNPN and CDR2 is SVGIG (reference sequence). The CDR3 bases are TGTGCCTGGAGTGGTACAGGGGGGACCTTTGAGCAGTACTTC. This encodes CAWSGTGGTFEQYF.

This clone turned up a few times. V and J are TRBV24-1 and TRBJ1-2; D ambiguous. V shed 4 bases and J shed 2 bases, with 10 bases lying between them. CDR3 length: 14 amino acids. Germline-derived CDR1 and CDR2 are KGHDR and SFDVKD. CDR3 in amino acids: CATSEVPINYGYTF. The DNA of the CDR3 is TGTGCCACCAGTGAGGTACCTATCAACTATGGCTACACCTTC.

This clone ranks as medium-sized (0.01 to 0.1%). The chain carries TRBV28 and TRBJ2-3; TRBD1 agrees at 7 bases. Trimming removed 6 bases from V and 1 base from J; junction bases left unmatched: 16. The CDR3 extends over 18 amino acids. Germline CDR1 MDHEN, CDR2 SYDVKM. This chain's CDR3 is CASSSTHTTGWGTDTQYF. Here the CDR3 DNA reads TGTGCCAGCAGCTCCACTCACACGACAGGGTGGGGCACAGATACGCAGTATTTT.

This clone has a handful of counts. The chain uses TRBV24-1 and TRBJ1-2; D is ambiguous. Germline assignment: CDR1 KGHDR and CDR2 SFDVKD. This CDR3 comprises 11 residues. The germline V and J ends were trimmed by 10 bases and 4 bases, with 9 bases remaining between them. The CDR3 coding sequence is TGTGCCACGGTACAGAGCTATGGCTACACCTTC. Translation: CATVQSYGYTF.

The CDR3 loop reads CASSQETALRGAYEQYF. The CDR3 bases are TGCGCCAGCAGCCAAGAAACAGCTTTGCGGGGGGCCTACGAGCAGTACTTC. The chain combines TRBV4-3 with TRBJ2-7, with 8 bases matching TRBD2. The length of the CDR3 is 17 residues. V gave up 0 bases and J gave up 2 bases; unmatched junction bases: 9. The germline CDR1 and CDR2 sequences are LGHNA and YSLEER.

V gene TRBV6-1 combines with J gene TRBJ1-6; maybe TRBD1 (5 bases). Germline V lookup: CDR1 MNHNS, CDR2 SASEGT. CDR3 length equals 14 residues. V lost 5 bases to trimming and J lost 7 bases, with 12 bases between them. CDR3 bases: TGTGCCAGCAGTAAGGGACCGGAGAATTCACCCCTCCACTTT. Its protein product is CASSKGPENSPLHF.

This clone has a count of ten or more. This chain connects TRBV6-4 to TRBJ1-3; a weak D match, TRBD1 (6 bases). This CDR3 is built from 13 residues. V shed 6 bases and J shed 9 bases, with 15 bases lying between them. Germline V gene data show CDR1 as MRHNA and CDR2 as SNTAGT. Written as DNA, the CDR3 is TGTGCCAGCAGGGTCCAGGGGAGAACCACCATATATTTT. It codes for CASRVQGRTTIYF.

The V and J genes are TRBV28 and TRBJ1-2, with D possibly being TRBD1 (6 bases). The V gene lost 4 bases and the J gene lost 3 bases, with 15 bases spanning the gap. Germline V lookup: CDR1 MDHEN, CDR2 SYDVKM. The CDR3 totals 15 residues. In DNA form, the CDR3 reads TGTGCCAGCAGTTCTAGGGAGGCAGGGGACTATGGCTACACCTTC. It yields the protein CASSSREAGDYGYTF.

This clone was seen only a few times. The chain combines TRBV7-9 with TRBJ2-1; the D is unclear. Trimming pared 2 bases from V and 7 bases from J, leaving 6 bases between. Germline V lookup: CDR1 SEHNR, CDR2 FQNEAQ (reference sequence). This CDR3 comprises 12 residues. CDR3 in DNA: TGTGCCAGCAGCTTACCCCCAAATGAGCAGTTCTTC. Encoded protein: CASSLPPNEQFF.

This sequence joins TRBV2 and TRBJ2-7; 7 nucleotides line up with TRBD2. The CDR3 sequence is 14 residues long. Germline V gene lookup returns CDR1 SNHLY and CDR2 FYNNEI. Losses at the gene ends were 2 bases for V and 2 bases for J; bases not matched to a gene: 3. CDR3 residues: CASSEPRGTYEQYF. The CDR3 DNA follows: TGTGCCAGCAGTGAACCGCGGGGGACCTACGAGCAGTACTTC. Filled out from reference TRBV2 and TRBJ2-7, the complete variable domain reads EPEVTQTPSHQVTQMGQEVILRCVPISNHLYFYWYRQILGQKVEFLVSFYNNEISEKSEIFDDQFSVERPDGSNFTLKIRSTKLEDSAMYFCASSEPRGTYEQYFGPGTRLTVT.

The table lists this clone with a few counts. The sample contains more than one DNA sequence encoding this CDR3. This chain links TRBV6-1 with TRBJ1-2, with 11 bases fitting TRBD1. This CDR3 is built from 15 residues. The V gene end was trimmed by 5 bases and the J gene end by 7 bases; junction bases not matched to a gene: 9. Germline V CDR1 and CDR2: MNHNS, SASEGT. The CDR3 coding sequence is TGTGCCAGCAGTCTTCCGCCGGGACAGGGGGGTGGCTACACCTTC. It yields the protein CASSLPPGQGGGYTF.

This clone counts as medium-sized. CDR3 residues: CASSLLGGRAAGELFF. The CDR3 nucleotides are TGTGCCAGCAGTTTACTTGGCGGGAGGGCGGCCGGGGAGCTGTTTTTT. The V gene is TRBV27, the J gene TRBJ2-2; 9 bases line up with TRBD2. This CDR3 comprises 16 residues. The trim removed 2 bases at V and 6 bases at J, leaving 7 bases unmatched. Per the germline V gene, CDR1 is MNHEY and CDR2 is SMNVEV (reference sequence).

V gene TRBV11-1 combines with J gene TRBJ2-1, with TRBD2 identical over 12 bases. The J call is doubtful: the DNA matches TRBJ2-4 better. Germline-derived CDR1 and CDR2 are SGHAT and FQDESV (reference sequence). CDR3 length: 16 residues. In DNA, the CDR3 is TGTGCCAGCAGCTTGACTAGCGGGAGTCACTACAATGATCAGTACTTC. Translating gives CASSLTSGSHYNDQYF.

The V call is TRBV12-3 or TRBV12-4, the J call TRBJ1-2; D unresolved. Trimming stripped 3 bases from V and 0 bases from J, with 5 bases between. This CDR3 has 13 residues. CDR3 loop: CASSLVSNYGYTF. CDR3 DNA sequence: TGTGCCAGCAGTTTGGTTTCTAACTATGGCTACACCTTC.

The J gene is TRBJ1-5, the V gene TRBV30; possible D gene TRBD1, 5 bases. V gave up 3 bases and J gave up 4 bases, with 16 bases separating them. This CDR3 is built from 15 residues. CDR1 and CDR2 (germline): GTSNPN, SVGIG (reference sequence). CDR3 residues: CAWSLGGGRNQPQHF. The CDR3 nucleotides read TGTGCCTGGAGCCTGGGGGGGGGACGGAATCAGCCCCAGCATTTT.

The sample holds a few counts of this clone. The J gene is TRBJ2-7, the V gene TRBV28; TRBD2 agrees at 9 bases. Germline CDR1 is MDHEN and CDR2 is SYDVKM. The CDR3 spans 14 residues. The trim removed 2 bases at V and 2 bases at J, leaving 1 base unmatched. Here the CDR3 DNA reads TGTGCCAGCAGTTTAAGACTAGCGGCCTACGAGCAGTACTTC. The encoded protein is CASSLRLAAYEQYF.

This clone was seen ten or more times. The chain recombines TRBV5-6 with TRBJ2-1, with 7 bases identical to TRBD1. The germline V gene has CDR1 SGHDT and CDR2 YYEEEE. V was clipped by 1 base and J by 6 bases; unmatched bases: 16. CDR3 length: 18 amino acids. As DNA, the CDR3 is TGTGCCAGCAGCTTGACCCTATTGACAGGGTCCCTTATCAATGAGCAGTTCTTC. This sequence encodes CASSLTLLTGSLINEQFF.

This clone is medium-sized. V is TRBV7-8 and J is TRBJ1-2, with D perhaps matching TRBD1 (6 bases). The CDR3 loop spans 15 amino acids. From germline, CDR1 is SGHVS and CDR2 FQNEAQ. V was trimmed by 0 bases and J by 4 bases, leaving 12 bases between them. CDR3 sequence reads: CASSLARGLGYGYTF. CDR3 DNA: TGTGCCAGCAGCTTAGCGCGGGGGCTCGGCTATGGCTACACCTTC.

Note on this clone: A read error may produce the germline difference seen at one junction end. The chain employs TRBV6-5 and TRBJ1-5; possible D gene TRBD1, 6 bases. This CDR3 region has 15 residues. Germline CDR1 reads MNHEY; CDR2 reads SVGAGI. CDR3 DNA: TGTGCCAGCAGTTGGTGGACAGAGCCCAATCAGCCCCAGCCTTTT. This sequence encodes CASSWWTEPNQPQPF.

V and J are TRBV5-1 and TRBJ2-7; 7 bases agree with TRBD1. The CDR3 is 13 amino acids. V gave up 3 bases and J gave up 3 bases; unmatched junction bases: 3. CDR1 SGHRS and CDR2 YFSETQ come from the germline V gene. CDR3 nucleotides: TGCGCCAGCAGCTGGTGGACAGGCTACGAGCAGTACTTC. It codes for CASSWWTGYEQYF.